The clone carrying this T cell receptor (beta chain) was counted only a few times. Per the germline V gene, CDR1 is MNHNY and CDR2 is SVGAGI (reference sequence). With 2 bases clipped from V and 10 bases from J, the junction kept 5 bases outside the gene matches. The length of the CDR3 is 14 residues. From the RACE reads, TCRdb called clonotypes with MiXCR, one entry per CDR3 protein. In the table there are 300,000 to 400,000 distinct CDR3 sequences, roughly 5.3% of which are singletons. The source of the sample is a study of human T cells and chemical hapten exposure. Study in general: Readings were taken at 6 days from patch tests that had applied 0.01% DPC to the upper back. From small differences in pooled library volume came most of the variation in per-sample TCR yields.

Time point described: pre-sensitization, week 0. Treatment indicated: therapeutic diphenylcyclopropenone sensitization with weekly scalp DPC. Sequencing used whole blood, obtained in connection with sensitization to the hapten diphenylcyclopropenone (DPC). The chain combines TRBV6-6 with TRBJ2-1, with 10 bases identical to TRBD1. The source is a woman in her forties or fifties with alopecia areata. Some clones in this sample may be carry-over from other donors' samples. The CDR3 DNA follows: TGTGCCAGCAGTTACCCGGACAGGGGGAGAGAGCAGTTCTTC. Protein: CASSYPDRGREQFF.